These T cell receptor beta chains were read from a single sample in a study of blood T cell repertoires in COVID-19. The protocol was immunoSEQ multiplex PCR, while the TCRdb copy is restricted to in-frame clones and leaves out a portion. Of more than 110,000 clones in the sample, around nine tenths were seen once. The material sequenced was peripheral blood. The receptors here all came from a human donor in a cohort sampled during active COVID-19. Each CDR3 is given without its conserved first and last residue.

TRBJ1-5 TRBV24-1 ATSEGHNSNQPQH
TRBJ1-1 TRBV12-3/TRBV12-4 ASSFGRGARAF
TRBJ2-2 TRBV19 ASSIEFGRKGTGELF
TRBJ1-3 TRBV7-8 ASSIRTTGGNTIY
TRBJ1-3 TRBV6-5 ASSYSQRSTGNTIY
TRBJ1-2 TRBV7-3 ASSLLGGPVDGYT
TRBJ1-1 TRBV27 ASSTFGQGASNTEAF
TRBJ2-1 TRBV3-1/TRBV3-2 ASSLPGGLAGGEQF
TRBJ1-2 TRBV2 ASSEGPEQGYGYT
TRBJ2-7 TRBV18 ASSPAQGVEQY
TRBJ2-7 TRBV29-1 SVGAGYEQY
TRBJ1-1 TRBV16 ASSFWDINTEAF
TRBJ2-5 TRBV12-1 ASSFGLQETQY
TRBJ2-2 TRBV28 ASRWTGDGGELF
TRBJ1-2 TRBV29-1 SVGDRGPNGYT
TRBJ2-2 TRBV13 ASSYPWGDANTGELF
TRBJ2-7 TRBV28 ASSLIAGQLEFEQY
TRBJ1-2 TRBV5-4 ASSTRTVVDGYT
TRBJ2-7 TRBV4-1 ASSQDTRFAYEQY
TRBJ1-4 TRBV7-9 ASSTYRERNEKLF
TRBJ1-2 TRBV7-8 ASSPTVRHDGYT
TRBJ1-5 TRBV19 ASSILGRRQPQH